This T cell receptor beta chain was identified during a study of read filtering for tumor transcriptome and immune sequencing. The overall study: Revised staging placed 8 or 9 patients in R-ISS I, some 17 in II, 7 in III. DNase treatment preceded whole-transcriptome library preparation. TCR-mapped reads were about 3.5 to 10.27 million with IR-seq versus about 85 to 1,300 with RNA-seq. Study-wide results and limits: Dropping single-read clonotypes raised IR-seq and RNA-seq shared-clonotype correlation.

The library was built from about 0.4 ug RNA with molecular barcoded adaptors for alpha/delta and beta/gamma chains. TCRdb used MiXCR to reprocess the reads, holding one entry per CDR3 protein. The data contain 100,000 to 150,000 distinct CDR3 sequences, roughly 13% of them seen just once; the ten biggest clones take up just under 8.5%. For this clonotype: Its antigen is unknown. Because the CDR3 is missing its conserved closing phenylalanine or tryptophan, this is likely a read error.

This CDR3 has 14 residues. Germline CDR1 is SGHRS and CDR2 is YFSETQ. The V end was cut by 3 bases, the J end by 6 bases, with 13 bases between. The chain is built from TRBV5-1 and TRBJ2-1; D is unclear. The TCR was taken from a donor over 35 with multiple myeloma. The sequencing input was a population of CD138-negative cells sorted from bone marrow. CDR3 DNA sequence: TGCGCCAGCAGCTCAAGAAGGCCGGTCAATGAGCAGTTCTCC. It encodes CASSSRRPVNEQFS.